This is a list of T cell receptor beta chains from one sample in a study of T-cell memory formation after mild COVID-19. TCRdb re-derived calls from the 5' RACE reads in MiXCR, one entry per CDR3 protein. The sample carries about 260,000 distinct CDR3 sequences, about a sixth recorded once. The sample consisted of PBMCs or a T cell subset sorted from them (not recorded which). These receptors all stem from a young man who had mild COVID-19 (a few samples of this study predate the infection). Cell type and time point are not known. Both conserved end residues are part of each CDR3. A D gene is named only where the DNA matches it firmly. Size tells how often a clone was seen (once, few, many) or the class of an expanded clone, and some rows leave it out.

j_gene: TRBJ1-2
v_gene: TRBV20-1
abundance: few
d_gene: -
CDR3aa: CSAPEVSLKYLNYGYTF
CDR3nt: TGCAGTGCCCCAGAGGTATCCCTTAAGTACCTTAACTATGGCTACACCTTC

j_gene: TRBJ2-7
v_gene: TRBV18
abundance: -
d_gene: -
CDR3aa: CASSPEWLYEQYF
CDR3nt: TGTGCCAGCTCACCGGAGTGGCTCTACGAGCAGTACTTC

j_gene: TRBJ2-7
v_gene: TRBV15
abundance: -
d_gene: -
CDR3aa: CATSPESYEQYF
CDR3nt: TGTGCCACCAGCCCAGAGTCCTACGAGCAGTACTTC

j_gene: TRBJ2-5
v_gene: TRBV4-1
abundance: -
d_gene: -
CDR3aa: CASSQDLSRGRGETQYF
CDR3nt: TGCGCCAGCAGCCAAGACCTCTCGAGGGGGAGAGGCGAGACCCAGTACTTC

j_gene: TRBJ2-7
v_gene: TRBV6-2/TRBV6-3
abundance: -
d_gene: -
CDR3aa: CASSYLGTAAYEQYF
CDR3nt: TGTGCCAGCAGTTACCTCGGAACCGCCGCCTACGAGCAGTACTTC

j_gene: TRBJ1-5
v_gene: TRBV7-2
abundance: once
d_gene: TRBD1
CDR3aa: CASSFSAGQDQPQHF
CDR3nt: TGTGCCAGCAGCTTTAGCGCGGGACAGGATCAGCCCCAGCATTTT

j_gene: TRBJ1-2
v_gene: TRBV11-2
abundance: many
d_gene: -
CDR3aa: CASSLDQAGYGYTF
CDR3nt: TGTGCCAGCAGCTTAGATCAAGCTGGGTACGGCTACACCTTC

j_gene: TRBJ2-7
v_gene: TRBV29-1
abundance: -
d_gene: -
CDR3aa: CSDKDSYEQYF
CDR3nt: TGCAGCGATAAGGACAGCTACGAGCAGTACTTC

j_gene: TRBJ1-6
v_gene: TRBV6-5
abundance: few
d_gene: -
CDR3aa: CASSSGEGSPLHF
CDR3nt: TGTGCCAGCAGCTCAGGGGAAGGGTCACCCCTCCACTTT

j_gene: TRBJ2-2
v_gene: TRBV7-3
abundance: few
d_gene: TRBD1
CDR3aa: CASTQAGTGGGGELFF
CDR3nt: TGTGCCAGCACCCAAGCCGGGACAGGAGGTGGCGGGGAGCTGTTTTTT

j_gene: TRBJ2-2
v_gene: TRBV28
abundance: few
d_gene: -
CDR3aa: CASRPGGGRDTGELFF
CDR3nt: TGTGCCAGCAGACCAGGGGGGGGTAGAGACACCGGGGAGCTGTTTTTT

j_gene: TRBJ2-5
v_gene: TRBV18
abundance: -
d_gene: -
CDR3aa: CASSPQGYGKETQYF
CDR3nt: TGTGCCAGCTCACCACAGGGATATGGGAAAGAGACCCAGTACTTC

j_gene: TRBJ2-7
v_gene: TRBV14
abundance: -
d_gene: -
CDR3aa: CASASYMSYEQYF
CDR3nt: TGTGCCAGCGCTAGTTACATGTCCTACGAGCAGTACTTC

j_gene: TRBJ1-4
v_gene: TRBV5-1
abundance: few
d_gene: TRBD1
CDR3aa: CASSPDRPTNEKLFF
CDR3nt: TGCGCCAGCAGCCCGGACAGGCCGACTAATGAAAAACTGTTTTTT

j_gene: TRBJ2-1
v_gene: TRBV5-1
abundance: many
d_gene: TRBD1
CDR3aa: CASSLDPGQGTNEQFF
CDR3nt: TGCGCCAGCAGCTTGGATCCGGGACAGGGGACGAATGAGCAGTTCTTC

j_gene: TRBJ2-2
v_gene: TRBV7-3
abundance: -
d_gene: TRBD1
CDR3aa: CASSRDRTGELFF
CDR3nt: TGTGCCAGCAGCAGGGACAGAACCGGGGAGCTGTTTTTT

j_gene: TRBJ2-1
v_gene: TRBV12-3/TRBV12-4
abundance: -
d_gene: -
CDR3aa: CASRRGSGIVEQFF
CDR3nt: TGTGCCAGCCGGAGAGGTAGTGGTATAGTTGAGCAGTTCTTC

j_gene: TRBJ1-1
v_gene: TRBV6-5
abundance: -
d_gene: -
CDR3aa: CASRSTLGNTEAFF
CDR3nt: TGTGCCAGCAGGTCTACCTTGGGGAACACTGAAGCTTTCTTT

j_gene: TRBJ2-5
v_gene: TRBV28
abundance: -
d_gene: TRBD1
CDR3aa: CASSFWDRVKETQYF
CDR3nt: TGTGCCAGCAGTTTCTGGGACAGGGTAAAAGAGACCCAGTACTTC

j_gene: TRBJ2-4
v_gene: TRBV6-6
abundance: few
d_gene: -
CDR3aa: CASTSSGLDIQYF
CDR3nt: TGTGCCAGCACCTCGAGCGGCCTTGACATTCAGTACTTC

j_gene: TRBJ2-4
v_gene: TRBV5-6
abundance: -
d_gene: -
CDR3aa: CASSFGGTKNIQYF
CDR3nt: TGTGCCAGCAGCTTTGGAGGGACCAAAAACATTCAGTACTTC

j_gene: TRBJ1-5
v_gene: TRBV12-3/TRBV12-4
abundance: few
d_gene: TRBD1
CDR3aa: CASSLGQVNQPQHF
CDR3nt: TGTGCCAGCAGTCTCGGACAGGTCAATCAGCCCCAGCATTTT

j_gene: TRBJ2-5
v_gene: TRBV5-4
abundance: few
d_gene: -
CDR3aa: CASSTSGGQGTQYF
CDR3nt: TGTGCCAGCAGCACGTCGGGGGGCCAGGGGACCCAGTACTTC

j_gene: TRBJ1-5
v_gene: TRBV12-3/TRBV12-4
abundance: many
d_gene: -
CDR3aa: CASSLRSIVGGNQPQHF
CDR3nt: TGTGCCAGCAGTTTGAGATCGATCGTTGGCGGCAATCAGCCCCAGCATTTT

j_gene: TRBJ2-7
v_gene: TRBV25-1
abundance: -
d_gene: -
CDR3aa: CASSDREQYF
CDR3nt: TGTGCCAGCAGTGATAGGGAGCAGTACTTC

j_gene: TRBJ2-7
v_gene: TRBV7-9
abundance: many
d_gene: -
CDR3aa: CASSRDLYYEQYF
CDR3nt: TGTGCCAGCAGCCGGGATTTATACTACGAGCAGTACTTC

j_gene: TRBJ2-1
v_gene: TRBV24-1
abundance: -
d_gene: -
CDR3aa: CATSDLGSKGHEQFF
CDR3nt: TGTGCCACCAGTGATTTGGGCAGCAAGGGGCATGAGCAGTTCTTC

j_gene: TRBJ2-5
v_gene: TRBV10-2
abundance: few
d_gene: -
CDR3aa: CASKTGGEETQYF
CDR3nt: TGCGCCAGCAAAACGGGGGGCGAGGAGACCCAGTACTTC

j_gene: TRBJ2-5
v_gene: TRBV7-6
abundance: few
d_gene: TRBD2
CDR3aa: CASSPAGGGIETQYF
CDR3nt: TGTGCCAGCAGCCCGGCGGGCGGGGGTATAGAGACCCAGTACTTC

j_gene: TRBJ2-3
v_gene: TRBV5-1
abundance: many
d_gene: -
CDR3aa: CASSLVQVTDTQYF
CDR3nt: TGCGCCAGCAGCTTGGTACAAGTCACAGATACGCAGTATTTT

j_gene: TRBJ2-4
v_gene: TRBV5-1
abundance: few
d_gene: -
CDR3aa: CASSLEWGTAKNIQYF
CDR3nt: TGCGCCAGCAGCTTGGAGTGGGGGACGGCCAAAAACATTCAGTACTTC

j_gene: TRBJ2-5
v_gene: TRBV7-2
abundance: few
d_gene: TRBD2
CDR3aa: CASSLHSGGGETQYF
CDR3nt: TGTGCCAGCAGCTTACACAGCGGGGGAGGGGAGACCCAGTACTTC

j_gene: TRBJ2-3
v_gene: TRBV20-1
abundance: -
d_gene: TRBD2
CDR3aa: CSARDVQRGTDTQYF
CDR3nt: TGCAGTGCTAGAGATGTACAGCGGGGGACAGATACGCAGTATTTT

j_gene: TRBJ1-2
v_gene: TRBV9
abundance: few
d_gene: TRBD1
CDR3aa: CASSRGQAPYYGYTF
CDR3nt: TGTGCCAGCAGCAGGGGACAGGCCCCTTACTATGGCTACACCTTC

j_gene: TRBJ1-1
v_gene: TRBV9
abundance: -
d_gene: -
CDR3aa: CASSVVGTAYEAFF
CDR3nt: TGTGCCAGCAGCGTAGTCGGCACCGCATATGAAGCTTTCTTT

j_gene: TRBJ1-4
v_gene: TRBV20-1
abundance: -
d_gene: -
CDR3aa: CSASGVGREKLFF
CDR3nt: TGCAGTGCTTCAGGGGTGGGACGCGAAAAACTGTTTTTT

j_gene: TRBJ1-2
v_gene: TRBV20-1
abundance: -
d_gene: -
CDR3aa: CSAFGTSYGYTF
CDR3nt: TGCAGTGCTTTCGGGACATCCTATGGCTACACCTTC

j_gene: TRBJ1-1
v_gene: TRBV7-6
abundance: few
d_gene: -
CDR3aa: CASSSGLYTEAFF
CDR3nt: TGTGCCAGCAGTTCAGGGCTATACACTGAAGCTTTCTTT

j_gene: TRBJ2-1
v_gene: TRBV7-2
abundance: -
d_gene: TRBD2
CDR3aa: CASSLAGLAGGREQFF
CDR3nt: TGTGCCAGCAGCTTAGCCGGCCTAGCGGGGGGGCGAGAGCAGTTCTTC

j_gene: TRBJ1-1
v_gene: TRBV12-3/TRBV12-4
abundance: -
d_gene: -
CDR3aa: CASTKSPGTLNTEAFF
CDR3nt: TGTGCCAGCACCAAAAGCCCAGGTACCCTGAACACTGAAGCTTTCTTT

j_gene: TRBJ2-7
v_gene: TRBV6-5
abundance: few
d_gene: TRBD1
CDR3aa: CASSNNRGTSYEQYF
CDR3nt: TGTGCCAGCAGCAATAACAGGGGTACCTCCTACGAGCAGTACTTC

j_gene: TRBJ2-1
v_gene: TRBV20-1
abundance: many
d_gene: TRBD1
CDR3aa: CSAGTGTGIWDEQFF
CDR3nt: TGCAGTGCTGGAACCGGGACAGGGATTTGGGATGAGCAGTTCTTC

j_gene: TRBJ2-3
v_gene: TRBV6-1
abundance: few
d_gene: -
CDR3aa: CASSEEPPDTQYF
CDR3nt: TGTGCCAGCAGTGAAGAGCCTCCTGATACGCAGTATTTT

j_gene: TRBJ2-5
v_gene: TRBV7-6
abundance: -
d_gene: -
CDR3aa: CASSSGPKPQETQYF
CDR3nt: TGTGCCAGCAGTTCCGGACCGAAGCCACAAGAGACCCAGTACTTC

j_gene: TRBJ1-3
v_gene: TRBV7-8
abundance: few
d_gene: -
CDR3aa: CASSAGRTRDTIYF
CDR3nt: TGTGCCAGCAGCGCCGGCCGGACCAGGGACACCATATATTTT

j_gene: TRBJ1-1
v_gene: TRBV12-3/TRBV12-4
abundance: -
d_gene: TRBD1
CDR3aa: CASNDQGAITEAFF
CDR3nt: TGTGCCAGCAATGATCAGGGGGCGATCACTGAAGCTTTCTTT

j_gene: TRBJ2-7
v_gene: TRBV15
abundance: few
d_gene: TRBD2
CDR3aa: CATSRPDSGAKQYF
CDR3nt: TGTGCCACCAGCAGACCCGATAGCGGGGCAAAGCAGTACTTC

j_gene: TRBJ2-3
v_gene: TRBV7-7
abundance: few
d_gene: TRBD1
CDR3aa: CASSPGDRVTDTQYF
CDR3nt: TGTGCTAGCAGCCCGGGGGACAGGGTCACAGATACGCAGTATTTT

j_gene: TRBJ1-1
v_gene: TRBV6-2/TRBV6-3
abundance: -
d_gene: -
CDR3aa: CATVYGTEAFF
CDR3nt: TGTGCCACTGTCTATGGGACTGAAGCTTTCTTT

j_gene: TRBJ2-3
v_gene: TRBV27
abundance: once
d_gene: -
CDR3aa: CASTARGGGDTQYF
CDR3nt: TGTGCCAGCACCGCCAGGGGGGGAGGGGATACGCAGTATTTT